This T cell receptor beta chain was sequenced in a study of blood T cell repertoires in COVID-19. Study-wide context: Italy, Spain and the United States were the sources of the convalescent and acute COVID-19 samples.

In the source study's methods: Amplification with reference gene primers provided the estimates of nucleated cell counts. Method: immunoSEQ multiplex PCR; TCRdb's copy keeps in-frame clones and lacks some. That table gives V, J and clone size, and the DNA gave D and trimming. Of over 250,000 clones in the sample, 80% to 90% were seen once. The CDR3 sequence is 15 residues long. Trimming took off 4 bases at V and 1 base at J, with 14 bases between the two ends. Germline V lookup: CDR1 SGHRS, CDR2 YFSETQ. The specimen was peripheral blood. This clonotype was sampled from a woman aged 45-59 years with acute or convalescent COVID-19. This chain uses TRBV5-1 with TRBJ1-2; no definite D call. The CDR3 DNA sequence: TGCGCCAGCAGCCCGGCACAGTCCCATAACTATGGCTACACCTTC. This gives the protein CASSPAQSHNYGYTF.